Listed below are T cell receptor beta chains from one sample, sequenced in a study of blood T cell repertoires in COVID-19. The protocol was immunoSEQ multiplex PCR, while the TCRdb copy is restricted to in-frame clones and leaves out a portion. The sample consists of approximately 300,000 clones, around four fifths of them appearing once. The material sequenced was peripheral blood. These receptors all stem from a woman in her forties or fifties with acute or convalescent COVID-19. Each CDR3 is given with its conserved first and last residue. Fields, in order: V gene, D gene, clone size, J gene, CDR3 length, CDR3 protein, CDR3 DNA. D genes are given only for firm matches. Clone size is given for some rows only: seen once, a few or many times, or a class if the clone is expanded.

V: TRBV9
D: NA
size: NA
J: TRBJ1-1
length: 13
CDR3: CASSTGGRTEAFF
DNA: TGTGCCAGCAGCACCGGGGGGAGAACTGAAGCTTTCTTT

V: TRBV5-1
D: TRBD2
size: once
J: TRBJ2-1
length: 16
CDR3: CASSLGLAAHYNEQFF
DNA: TGCGCCAGCAGCTTGGGACTAGCGGCTCACTACAATGAGCAGTTCTTC

V: TRBV2
D: TRBD1
size: NA
J: TRBJ1-4
length: 16
CDR3: CASKQGRLATNEKLFF
DNA: TGTGCCAGCAAACAGGGGCGCTTGGCAACTAATGAAAAACTGTTTTTT

V: TRBV9
D: NA
size: NA
J: TRBJ1-1
length: 14
CDR3: CASSVVQGYTEAFF
DNA: TGTGCCAGCAGCGTAGTCCAGGGTTACACTGAAGCTTTCTTT

V: TRBV5-1
D: NA
size: NA
J: TRBJ1-3
length: 16
CDR3: CASSPLPEGAGNTIYF
DNA: TGCGCCAGCAGCCCCCTACCGGAAGGGGCTGGAAACACCATATATTTT

V: TRBV2
D: NA
size: NA
J: TRBJ2-5
length: 13
CDR3: CASSEEGAETQYF
DNA: TGTGCCAGCAGTGAGGAGGGGGCCGAGACCCAGTACTTC

V: TRBV3-1/TRBV3-2
D: NA
size: NA
J: TRBJ2-7
length: 19
CDR3: CASSQDIRSECRRPYEQYF
DNA: TGTGCCAGCAGCCAAGATATACGCTCGGAATGCAGGAGGCCCTACGAGCAGTACTTC

V: TRBV5-1
D: TRBD1
size: NA
J: TRBJ1-2
length: 16
CDR3: CASSSPQGAESYGYTF
DNA: TGCGCCAGCAGCTCGCCGCAGGGGGCGGAAAGCTATGGCTACACCTTC

V: TRBV5-6
D: NA
size: NA
J: TRBJ1-1
length: 14
CDR3: CASSLGGLDTEAFF
DNA: TGTGCCAGCAGCCTAGGAGGGCTGGACACTGAAGCTTTCTTT

V: TRBV7-2
D: TRBD2
size: NA
J: TRBJ2-3
length: 14
CDR3: CASTPGLAPDTQYF
DNA: TGTGCCAGCACCCCGGGACTAGCGCCAGATACGCAGTATTTT

V: TRBV4-1
D: NA
size: NA
J: TRBJ1-2
length: 14
CDR3: CASSQVGVTGDYTF
DNA: TGCGCCAGCAGCCAAGTTGGAGTGACGGGTGACTACACCTTC

V: TRBV19
D: NA
size: NA
J: TRBJ2-1
length: 14
CDR3: CASSRGQSYNEQFF
DNA: TGTGCCAGTAGTAGGGGCCAATCCTACAATGAGCAGTTCTTC

V: TRBV11-2
D: TRBD1
size: NA
J: TRBJ1-1
length: 14
CDR3: CASSRDRAVAEAFF
DNA: TGTGCCAGCAGCCGGGACAGGGCGGTCGCTGAAGCTTTCTTT

V: TRBV4-1
D: NA
size: few
J: TRBJ1-2
length: 16
CDR3: CASSQEMTASSYGYTF
DNA: TGCGCCAGCAGCCAAGAAATGACAGCCTCTAGCTATGGCTACACCTTC

V: TRBV18
D: TRBD1
size: NA
J: TRBJ2-1
length: 14
CDR3: CASSSDRVGNEQFF
DNA: TGTGCCAGCTCGTCTGACAGGGTAGGCAATGAGCAGTTCTTC

V: TRBV3-1/TRBV3-2
D: TRBD1
size: once
J: TRBJ1-2
length: 17
CDR3: CASSQDGGWTGDYGYTF
DNA: TGTGCCAGCAGCCAAGATGGGGGCTGGACAGGGGACTATGGCTACACCTTC

V: TRBV13
D: NA
size: NA
J: TRBJ1-5
length: 16
CDR3: CASSRRSEYSNQPQHF
DNA: TGTGCCAGCAGCCGCCGATCCGAGTATAGCAATCAGCCCCAGCATTTT

V: TRBV28
D: TRBD1
size: NA
J: TRBJ1-2
length: 15
CDR3: CASRPWTGVGYGYTF
DNA: TGTGCCAGCAGGCCGTGGACAGGGGTAGGATATGGCTACACCTTC

V: TRBV14
D: NA
size: NA
J: TRBJ2-5
length: 13
CDR3: CASSPRQKETQYF
DNA: TGTGCCAGCAGCCCGAGACAGAAAGAGACCCAGTACTTC

V: TRBV5-5
D: TRBD1
size: few
J: TRBJ1-5
length: 15
CDR3: CASSPSDRGNQPQHF
DNA: TGTGCCAGCAGCCCCTCGGACAGGGGCAATCAGCCCCAGCATTTT

V: TRBV5-8
D: TRBD2
size: NA
J: TRBJ2-3
length: 16
CDR3: CASSPDSGSRTDTQYF
DNA: TGTGCCAGCAGCCCGGATAGCGGGAGCCGGACAGATACGCAGTATTTT

V: TRBV24-1
D: NA
size: NA
J: TRBJ1-2
length: 13
CDR3: CATQLQGRSGYTF
DNA: TGTGCCACCCAACTACAGGGTCGGTCTGGCTACACCTTC

V: TRBV5-4
D: NA
size: NA
J: TRBJ2-7
length: 13
CDR3: CASSFASSYEQYF
DNA: TGTGCCAGCAGCTTTGCTAGCTCCTACGAGCAGTACTTC

V: TRBV2
D: TRBD1
size: NA
J: TRBJ1-2
length: 15
CDR3: CASSGIKGAGYGYTF
DNA: TGTGCCAGCAGTGGGATAAAGGGGGCAGGCTATGGCTACACCTTC

V: TRBV2
D: TRBD1
size: NA
J: TRBJ2-1
length: 15
CDR3: CASSGDRGSYNEQFF
DNA: TGTGCCAGCAGTGGGGACAGGGGATCCTACAATGAGCAGTTCTTC

V: TRBV21-1
D: NA
size: NA
J: TRBJ1-2
length: 15
CDR3: CASSKFDRGDYGYTF
DNA: TGTGCCAGCAGCAAATTTGACAGGGGGGATTATGGCTACACCTTC

V: TRBV7-8
D: NA
size: few
J: TRBJ1-1
length: 15
CDR3: CASRGARFENTEAFF
DNA: TGTGCCAGCCGGGGGGCGCGTTTTGAGAACACTGAAGCTTTCTTT

V: TRBV2
D: NA
size: NA
J: TRBJ1-1
length: 12
CDR3: CASRGDIDEAFF
DNA: TGTGCCAGCAGAGGGGACATCGACGAAGCTTTCTTT

V: TRBV7-2
D: TRBD2
size: NA
J: TRBJ2-3
length: 16
CDR3: CASSFAGTSGEDTQYF
DNA: TGTGCCAGCAGCTTTGCCGGGACTAGCGGGGAAGATACGCAGTATTTT

V: TRBV3-1/TRBV3-2
D: NA
size: once
J: TRBJ2-3
length: 15
CDR3: CASSQAGGLTDTQYF
DNA: TGTGCCAGCAGCCAAGCGGGGGGCCTCACAGATACGCAGTATTTT

V: TRBV27
D: TRBD1
size: NA
J: TRBJ2-6
length: 15
CDR3: CASSYRGPGANVLTF
DNA: TGTGCCAGCAGTTACAGGGGGCCTGGGGCCAACGTCCTGACTTTC

V: TRBV5-1
D: NA
size: NA
J: TRBJ1-1
length: 13
CDR3: CASSLMQGTEAFF
DNA: TGCGCCAGCAGCTTGATGCAGGGGACTGAAGCTTTCTTT

V: TRBV6-6
D: TRBD2
size: NA
J: TRBJ2-5
length: 16
CDR3: CASSYELAGVGETQYF
DNA: TGTGCCAGCAGTTACGAGCTAGCGGGGGTGGGGGAGACCCAGTACTTC

V: TRBV5-6
D: NA
size: once
J: TRBJ1-2
length: 14
CDR3: CASSFAPLNYGYTF
DNA: TGTGCCAGCAGCTTCGCGCCACTGAACTATGGCTACACCTTC

V: TRBV19
D: NA
size: NA
J: TRBJ2-2
length: 15
CDR3: CASSVIEANTGELFF
DNA: TGTGCCAGTAGTGTCATTGAGGCGAACACCGGGGAGCTGTTTTTT

V: TRBV6-5
D: NA
size: NA
J: TRBJ1-1
length: 13
CDR3: CASSYFGGTEAFF
DNA: TGTGCCAGCAGTTACTTCGGGGGCACTGAAGCTTTCTTT

V: TRBV6-2/TRBV6-3
D: NA
size: many
J: TRBJ1-2
length: 14
CDR3: CASSYGPHPDGYTF
DNA: TGTGCCAGCAGTTACGGGCCCCACCCAGATGGCTACACCTTC

V: TRBV6-5
D: TRBD2
size: NA
J: TRBJ2-5
length: 14
CDR3: CASSSGGNQETQYF
DNA: TGTGCCAGCAGCTCCGGGGGGAACCAAGAGACCCAGTACTTC

V: TRBV18
D: NA
size: NA
J: TRBJ1-3
length: 16
CDR3: CASSQTGLGSGNTIYF
DNA: TGTGCCAGCTCACAAACAGGGCTTGGGTCTGGAAACACCATATATTTT

V: TRBV10-3
D: TRBD2
size: NA
J: TRBJ2-1
length: 17
CDR3: CAIGPLAGGSSYNEQFF
DNA: TGTGCCATCGGCCCCCTAGCGGGAGGGTCGTCCTACAATGAGCAGTTCTTC

V: TRBV7-9
D: NA
size: once
J: TRBJ2-3
length: 11
CDR3: CASTPLDTQYF
DNA: TGTGCCAGCACCCCCCTAGATACGCAGTATTTT

V: TRBV7-2
D: TRBD1
size: NA
J: TRBJ1-4
length: 14
CDR3: CASSRDRFNEKLFF
DNA: TGTGCCAGCAGCCGGGACAGATTTAATGAAAAACTGTTTTTT

V: TRBV24-1
D: TRBD2
size: NA
J: TRBJ2-1
length: 14
CDR3: CATSSAGGINEQFF
DNA: TGTGCCACCAGTTCCGCGGGAGGCATAAATGAGCAGTTCTTC

V: TRBV5-1
D: TRBD2
size: NA
J: TRBJ2-3
length: 21
CDR3: CASSSAGASGSFGSFSDTQYF
DNA: TGCGCCAGCAGCTCTGCAGGAGCTAGCGGGAGCTTTGGGTCTTTTTCAGATACGCAGTATTTT

V: TRBV19
D: TRBD1
size: NA
J: TRBJ1-2
length: 16
CDR3: CASSVGQGAANYGYTF
DNA: TGTGCCAGTAGTGTTGGACAGGGGGCGGCTAACTATGGCTACACCTTC

V: TRBV30
D: NA
size: NA
J: TRBJ2-3
length: 15
CDR3: CAWSAIGGPGGTQYF
DNA: TGTGCCTGGAGTGCCATCGGGGGCCCGGGAGGCACGCAGTATTTT

V: TRBV27
D: NA
size: NA
J: TRBJ1-6
length: 14
CDR3: CASSFDTPGSPLHF
DNA: TGTGCCAGCAGTTTCGACACCCCGGGGTCACCCCTCCACTTT

V: TRBV6-6
D: TRBD2
size: few
J: TRBJ2-7
length: 14
CDR3: CASSGGTSGGEQYF
DNA: TGTGCCAGCAGTGGCGGGACTAGCGGAGGCGAGCAGTACTTC

V: TRBV7-2
D: TRBD1
size: NA
J: TRBJ2-3
length: 14
CDR3: CASSLGQGADTQYF
DNA: TGTGCCAGCAGCCTTGGACAGGGGGCAGATACGCAGTATTTT

V: TRBV27
D: TRBD1
size: NA
J: TRBJ1-2
length: 14
CDR3: CASRASGGPYGYTF
DNA: TGTGCCAGCAGGGCCTCAGGGGGCCCCTATGGCTACACCTTC

V: TRBV19
D: NA
size: NA
J: TRBJ2-1
length: 16
CDR3: CASSRGVGQSYNEQFF
DNA: TGTGCCAGTAGTAGGGGGGTAGGGCAATCCTACAATGAGCAGTTCTTC

V: TRBV5-1
D: TRBD1
size: NA
J: TRBJ1-4
length: 15
CDR3: CASSEGTATNEKLFF
DNA: TGCGCCAGCAGCGAGGGGACAGCAACTAATGAAAAACTGTTTTTT

V: TRBV6-5
D: NA
size: NA
J: TRBJ1-1
length: 14
CDR3: CASSYSPVNTEAFF
DNA: TGTGCCAGCAGTTACTCTCCAGTTAACACTGAAGCTTTCTTT

V: TRBV7-2
D: TRBD1
size: NA
J: TRBJ1-2
length: 14
CDR3: CASSVQGPAGGYTF
DNA: TGTGCCAGCAGCGTACAGGGGCCCGCTGGGGGCTACACCTTC

V: TRBV5-1
D: TRBD1
size: NA
J: TRBJ2-2
length: 17
CDR3: CASSLAPGTGNTGELFF
DNA: TGCGCCAGCAGCTTGGCCCCCGGGACAGGGAACACCGGGGAGCTGTTTTTT

V: TRBV19
D: TRBD2
size: NA
J: TRBJ2-2
length: 15
CDR3: CASRGLAENTGELFF
DNA: TGTGCCAGTAGGGGACTAGCGGAAAACACCGGGGAGCTGTTTTTT